The entry below gives a single T cell receptor beta chain sequence along with its context. The antigen remains undetermined. J lost 8 bases, V lost 7 bases, and 10 bases had no gene match. The CDR3 totals 16 residues. Germline lookup yields CDR1 LNHDA and CDR2 SQIVND (reference sequence). The sample is drawn from a study of T cell repertoires in cytomegalovirus infection. TCRdb fed the reads into MiXCR, producing one record per CDR3 protein. The sample shows 300,000 to 400,000 distinct CDR3 sequences, under 35% of them seen only once. General observations from the study: CMV-specific TCR beta clonotypes restricted by HLA-C were the ones dominating the ex vivo response.

The chain is built from TRBV19 and TRBJ2-2; 13 bases map to TRBD2. The sequence came from a human donor in good health (CMV status not recorded). Some clones in this sample may be carry-over from other donors' samples. The material was cultured PBMCs, obtained from culture after CMV antigen stimulation. CDR3 in DNA: TGTGCCAGTAACATCGGACTAGCGGGAGTATCTGGGGAGCTGTTTTTT. Translated: CASNIGLAGVSGELFF.